This TCR beta chain was observed in a study of blood T cell repertoires in COVID-19 (dated by TCRdb to 2018 to 2020). Context from the whole study: Samples from collaborators originated in the United States, Italy and Spain and spanned both the acute and convalescent phases of COVID-19. The prospective study material was composed of cDNA or gDNA derived from T cells, B-cell-depleted T cells, or PBMCs. Subjects who had been exposed to COVID-19, were actively infected with it, or had recovered from it provided the deeply sampled blood TCRbeta repertoires that made up the dataset. The repertoires were released in a freely available public database meant as a resource for research on the immune response to SARS-CoV-2. Samples came from the ongoing ImmuneRACE study (first 160 participants) plus 1,254 subjects from 6 global collaborators. The sample metadata nearly always contained a de-identified subject ID, COVID-19 status, age in years and sex. Where HLA class I and class II types were available, the types were taken from metadata supplied by the sample provider, not from assay-based typing.

Broad study findings and their caveats: The amount of clinical and demographic metadata varied by source and participant and was provided uncurated.

The collaborating institutions used their own protocols to collect whole blood in K2EDTA tubes. Collaborator samples were shipped for TCRbeta analysis as frozen whole blood, isolated PBMCs, or DNA extracted from either sample type. TCRbeta CDR3 regions were amplified from genomic DNA using the immunoSEQ Assay, a bias-controlled multiplex PCR. The study's processing was this. Nucleated cell counts per sample were estimated from amplification of reference gene primers within the assay. To quantify the absolute abundance of each unique TCRbeta CDR3 rearrangement, sequence reads were collapsed and filtered. For each sample, productive Simpson clonality was calculated as the square root of Simpson's diversity index across productive rearrangements. Entries here come from immuneACCESS through TCRdb and include only in-frame sequences with V and J called. Some clones fail to appear in such tables; in the studies checked, an unresolved V gene covers under half of the shortfall, and the cause of the remainder is unknown. The D gene and trimming were derived from the DNA, and the V and J assignments and clone size from that table. The sample table holds 230,000 or so clones, of which roughly nine tenths were seen once. Roughly 2% of the sample rests with the top ten.

A word on this clone: Its recognized antigen is unknown. The sample holds no much larger clone one base away, and base qualities are not on file.

Germline trimming: 1 base from V, 0 bases from J; junction bases outside gene matches: 5. Per the germline V gene, SGHVS is the CDR1 and FQNEAQ is the CDR2. CDR3 length: 16 amino acids, cysteine to phenylalanine. Just CDR3 DNA is preserved here, 48 bases in frame from base 1. The sequence was obtained from a man between 40 and 49 years old with active or convalescent COVID-19. The material sequenced was peripheral blood. This chain joins TRBV7-8 to TRBJ1-1, and TRBD1 matches 7 of the central bases. The DNA sequence reads TGTGCCAGCAGCTTAGTCGCCGGGACAGTGAACACTGAAGCTTTCTTT. Its translation is CASSLVAGTVNTEAFF.